The 23 T cell receptor beta chains below come from one sample, sequenced in a study of T cells after yellow fever vaccination. TCRdb processed the 5' RACE reads anew with MiXCR; each CDR3 protein has one entry. This sample has a few hundred thousand distinct CDR3 sequences, with around 17% found just once. Sample: PBMCs, taken 5 days after the first yellow fever vaccination. These receptors all stem from a man aged 18 to 35 who received the YFV17D yellow fever vaccine.

This clonotype was recorded at least ten times. The V gene is TRBV20-1, the J gene TRBJ1-1, with D possibly matching TRBD1 (5 bases). Germline V gives CDR1 DFQATT, CDR2 SNEGSKA (reference sequence). V lost 4 bases and J 1 base, leaving 16 bases between the germline ends. The CDR3 totals 15 residues. DNA of the CDR3: TGCAGTGCTATACACCCGGGGACGGGGAACACTGAAGCTTTCTTT. This encodes CSAIHPGTGNTEAFF.

This clonotype turned up a few times. V usage is TRBV4-3 and J usage is TRBJ2-7, with 7 positions matching TRBD2. This CDR3 is built from 17 residues. V was clipped by 0 bases and J by 0 bases; unmatched bases: 8. Germline values: CDR1 LGHNA, CDR2 YSLEER. CDR3 loop: CASSQDQPAGPSYEQYV. The CDR3 nucleotides are TGCGCCAGCAGCCAAGATCAACCAGCGGGGCCCTCCTACGAGCAGTACGTC.

V and J are TRBV12-3 or TRBV12-4 and TRBJ1-5; D is ambiguous. The CDR3 has 13 residues. Trimming pared 5 bases from V and 4 bases from J, leaving 9 bases between. This chain's CDR3 is CASSNIGNQPQHF. In nucleotides, the CDR3 is TGTGCCAGCAGTAATATAGGGAATCAGCCCCAGCATTTT.

This chain links TRBV5-4 with TRBJ1-2; tentatively, D is TRBD1 (6 bases). Trimming pared 0 bases from V and 8 bases from J, leaving 17 bases between. The CDR3 runs 15 residues. Germline V gene data show CDR1 as SGHNT and CDR2 as YYREEE (reference sequence). Here the CDR3 reads CASSLVAAGEEGYTF. The CDR3 nucleotides are TGTGCCAGCAGCTTGGTGGCGGCAGGGGAGGAGGGCTACACCTTC.

This clonotype was seen only once. J is TRBJ2-2 and V is TRBV6-4; possible D gene TRBD1, 6 bases. CDR3 size: 16 residues. Germline assignment: CDR1 MRHNA and CDR2 SNTAGT. V was trimmed by 2 bases and J by 0 bases, leaving 10 bases between them. For the CDR3, the DNA is TGTGCCAGCAGTGACGCTGGGACAACGAACACCGGGGAGCTGTTTTTT. This sequence encodes CASSDAGTTNTGELFF.

This clonotype has a handful of counts. The CDR3 DNA follows: TGTGCCAGCAGTTCCTATGCCCAAGGGACTGAAGCTTTCTTT. Protein product: CASSSYAQGTEAFF. V and J are TRBV12-3 or TRBV12-4 and TRBJ1-1; D call uncertain. Trimming pared 4 bases from V and 5 bases from J, leaving 14 bases between. This CDR3 has 14 residues.

V is TRBV3-1 and J is TRBJ2-6; D ambiguous. V lost 1 base, J lost 2 bases, and 6 bases lay in between. The germline V gene encodes CDR1 LGHDT and CDR2 YNNKEL (reference sequence). The CDR3 contains 15 residues. The CDR3 spells CASSQGVTGANVLTF. The CDR3 bases are TGTGCCAGCAGCCAAGGCGTGACTGGGGCCAACGTCCTGACTTTC.

This clonotype has at least ten counts. The chain joins TRBV6-5 to TRBJ1-5, with D maybe TRBD1 (5 bases). Germline V gives CDR1 MNHEY, CDR2 SVGAGI. V lost 2 bases and J lost 5, with 16 bases in between. This CDR3 comprises 16 residues. CDR3 DNA: TGTGCCAGCAGTTACCAGGCACCCTGGGGGGATCAGCCCCAGCATTTT. Its translation is CASSYQAPWGDQPQHF.

This clonotype has just a few counts. The chain is built from TRBV6-2 or TRBV6-3 and TRBJ2-2, with TRBD1 matching 8 bases. The CDR3 runs to 17 residues. The V and J ends lost 3 bases and 3 bases, in that order; junction bases with no gene match: 9. Per the germline V gene, CDR1 is MNHEY and CDR2 is SVGEGT. CDR3 bases: TGTGCCAGCAGTTATCCCGACAGGGGTTGGCACACCGGGGAGCTGTTTTTT. It yields the protein CASSYPDRGWHTGELFF.

A few counts support this clonotype. The rearrangement joins TRBV28 to TRBJ2-7; 9 bases are shared with TRBD1. There are 15 residues in the CDR3. The junction had 9 bases not matched to a gene; V was cut back by 5 bases and J by 4 bases. In germline, CDR1 is MDHEN, CDR2 SYDVKM. The DNA of the CDR3 is TGTGCCAGCAGTCATGGACCGGGACAGGGATACGAGCAGTACGTC. Protein: CASSHGPGQGYEQYV.

CDR3 protein: CASSLVSGRRTGELFF. For the CDR3, the DNA is TGTGCCAGCAGCTTAGTGTCCGGGAGGAGGACCGGGGAGCTGTTTTTT. The chain is built from TRBV7-6 and TRBJ2-2; 7 nucleotides align to TRBD2. From germline, CDR1 is SGHVS and CDR2 FNYEAQ. This CDR3 is built from 16 residues. Trimming at V came to 1 base and at J to 5 bases, leaving 7 bases not matched to a gene.

This clonotype was picked up a small number of times. This rearrangement joins TRBV4-1 to TRBJ1-1; no clear D. Germline CDR1 MGHRA, CDR2 YSYEKL. The ends were cut back, 0 bases at V and 6 bases at J, with 11 bases in the middle. The CDR3 runs 14 residues. Here the CDR3 DNA reads TGCGCCAGCAGCCAAGATCCAGGCGAGGCTGAAGCTTTCTTT. Amino acid sequence: CASSQDPGEAEAFF.

The chain's CDR3 is CASSASPYGVGETQYF. The CDR3 bases are TGTGCCAGCAGCGCCTCTCCCTACGGGGTAGGAGAGACCCAGTACTTC. This chain joins TRBV7-3 and TRBJ2-5, with a weak D call TRBD2 (5 bases). The V end lost 5 bases, the J end lost 4 bases, and 20 bases lay between the germline ends. CDR3 length equals 16 residues. Germline CDR1 and CDR2: SGHTA and FQGTGA.

This chain uses TRBV12-3 or TRBV12-4 with TRBJ1-1; D remains ambiguous. V was clipped by 5 bases and J by 0 bases, with 13 bases between them. The CDR3 loop spans 15 amino acids. The chain's CDR3 is CASSQPGVMNTEAFF. The CDR3 DNA is TGTGCCAGCAGTCAGCCCGGGGTCATGAACACTGAAGCTTTCTTT.

The sample holds a few counts of this clonotype. The chain recombines TRBV18 with TRBJ2-2, with unresolved D. The CDR3 totals 14 residues. With 4 bases removed from V and 0 bases from J, the gap between germline ends came to 6 bases. The germline V gene encodes CDR1 KGHSH and CDR2 LQKENI. CDR3 DNA: TGTGCCAGCTCACGCGACGCGAACACCGGGGAGCTGTTTTTT. Residues: CASSRDANTGELFF.

The chain uses TRBV5-1 and TRBJ2-1; the D gene is possibly TRBD2 (6 bases). V dropped 0 bases and J dropped 5 bases, with 9 bases sitting between them. The CDR3 loop spans 14 amino acids. CDR1 is SGHRS, CDR2 YFSETQ, per germline. CDR3 amino acids: CASSLALANNEQFF. The DNA of the CDR3 is TGCGCCAGCAGCTTGGCCCTAGCGAACAATGAGCAGTTCTTC. The complete variable domain, with remaining parts taken from reference TRBV5-1 and TRBJ2-1, reads KAGVTQTPRYLIKTRGQQVTLSCSPISGHRSVSWYQQTPGQGLQFLFEYFSETQRNKGNFPGRFSGRQFSNSRSEMNVSTLELGDSALYLCASSLALANNEQFFGPGTRLTVL.

Only a few counts were recorded for this clonotype. J is TRBJ2-4 and V is TRBV7-9; maybe TRBD1 (5 bases). The CDR3 spans 16 residues. Germline V lookup: CDR1 SEHNR, CDR2 FQNEAQ (reference sequence). Trimming shortened V by 4 bases and J by 1 base, and 14 bases separated the two germline ends. The DNA for the CDR3 is TGTGCCAGCAGCTCCCAGGGCCCGGCGGCCAAAAACATTCAGTACTTC. Translation: CASSSQGPAAKNIQYF.

The chain combines TRBV5-1 with TRBJ2-3, with D possibly being TRBD1 (6 bases). Per the germline V gene, CDR1 is SGHRS and CDR2 is YFSETQ. V shed 0 bases and J shed 3 bases, with 11 bases lying between them. The CDR3 length is 15 residues. As DNA, the CDR3 is TGCGCCAGCAGCTTGGGCCCCCAGGGGACAGATACGCAGTATTTT. It translates to CASSLGPQGTDTQYF.

The genes are TRBV20-1 and TRBJ2-7, with 7 bases lining up with TRBD1. The J segment lost 7 bases and the V segment lost 6 bases, leaving 15 bases of the junction unmatched. The CDR3 runs 14 residues. The germline gives CDR1 DFQATT, CDR2 SNEGSKA (reference sequence). The chain's CDR3 is CSAQNRDSAFEQYF. The DNA of the CDR3 is TGCAGTGCGCAGAACCGGGACAGTGCCTTTGAGCAGTACTTC.

There are a few counts of this clonotype. This rearrangement joins TRBV6-1 to TRBJ2-7; D might be TRBD1 (9 bases). With 4 bases removed from V and 3 bases from J, the gap between germline ends came to 22 bases. The CDR3 spans 17 residues. Per germline, CDR1 MNHNS and CDR2 SASEGT. The CDR3 nucleotides are TGTGCCAGCAGTGCTCTCCGGGGGGGACAGGGCTTCTACGAGCAGTACTTC. Translation gives CASSALRGGQGFYEQYF.

This clonotype was found many times. The chain carries TRBV5-1 and TRBJ2-3, with 15 bases fitting TRBD2. Losses at the gene ends were 2 bases for V and 6 bases for J; bases not matched to a gene: 4. CDR3 length equals 16 residues. Germline-derived CDR1 and CDR2 are SGHRS and YFSETQ. CDR3 protein: CASSFGTSGGTDTQYF. The CDR3 DNA sequence: TGCGCCAGCAGCTTCGGGACTAGCGGGGGGACTGATACGCAGTATTTT. Complete variable domain (other parts from reference TRBV5-1 and TRBJ2-3): KAGVTQTPRYLIKTRGQQVTLSCSPISGHRSVSWYQQTPGQGLQFLFEYFSETQRNKGNFPGRFSGRQFSNSRSEMNVSTLELGDSALYLCASSFGTSGGTDTQYFGPGTRLTVL.

V gene TRBV7-9 combines with J gene TRBJ2-1; D is possibly TRBD1 or TRBD2 (5 bases each). The ends were cut back, 5 bases at V and 8 bases at J, with 13 bases in the middle. Per germline, CDR1 SEHNR and CDR2 FQNEAQ (reference sequence). This CDR3 has 13 residues. CDR3 nucleotides: TGTGCCAGCAGCCCACCCAGGGACGATGAGCAGTTCTTC. Amino acid sequence: CASSPPRDDEQFF.

This rearrangement joins TRBV20-1 to TRBJ2-7, with 13 bases aligning to TRBD2. The CDR3 contains 16 residues. After removal of 1 base from V and 7 bases from J, the junction contained 10 bases not matched to a gene. Per germline, CDR1 DFQATT and CDR2 SNEGSKA (reference sequence). In DNA form, the CDR3 reads TGCAGTGCTAGAGCGGGAACTAGCGGGGGGGCGGGAGAGCAGTACTTC. It codes for CSARAGTSGGAGEQYF.